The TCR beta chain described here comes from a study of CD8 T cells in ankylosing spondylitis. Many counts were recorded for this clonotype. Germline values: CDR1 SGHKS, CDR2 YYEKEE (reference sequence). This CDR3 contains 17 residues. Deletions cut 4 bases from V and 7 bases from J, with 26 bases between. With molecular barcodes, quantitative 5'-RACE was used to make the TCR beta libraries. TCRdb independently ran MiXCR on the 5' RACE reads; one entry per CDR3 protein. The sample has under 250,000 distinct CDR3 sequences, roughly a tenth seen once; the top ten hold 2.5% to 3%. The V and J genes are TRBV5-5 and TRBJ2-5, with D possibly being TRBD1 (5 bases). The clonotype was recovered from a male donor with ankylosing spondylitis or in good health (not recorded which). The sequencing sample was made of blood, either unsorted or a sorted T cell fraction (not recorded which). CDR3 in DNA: TGTGCCAGCAGCCCTCATAGGGCAGGGAACTTCCTGGGGACCCAGTACTTC. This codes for CASSPHRAGNFLGTQYF. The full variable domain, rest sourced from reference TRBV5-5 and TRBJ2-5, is DAGVTQSPTHLIKTRGQQVTLRCSPISGHKSVSWYQQVLGQGPQFIFQYYEKEERGRGNFPDRFSARQFPNYSSELNVNALLLGDSALYLCASSPHRAGNFLGTQYFGPGTRLLVL.